The next 17 T cell receptor beta chains were all read from a single sample in a study of shared clonotypes between healthy human individuals. Measured with immunoSEQ multiplex PCR; TCRdb has only the in-frame clones, and not every one. Altogether about 1 million clones are present, around 78% being singletons, with the ten largest covering approximately 0.5%. Sample: memory CD4+ T cells from PBMCs. Sample subset: CD45RA-negative fraction. These receptors originate from a young man in good health. Some clones in this sample may be carry-over from other donors' samples.

This chain links TRBV4-2 with TRBJ2-7, with a weak D call TRBD2 (5 bases). Trimming took off 5 bases at V and 5 bases at J, with 13 bases between the two ends. This CDR3 has 13 amino acids. In germline, CDR1 is LGHNA, CDR2 YNFKEQ. CDR3 DNA sequence: TGTGCCAGCAGCGCCGGGAACCTCAACGAGCAGTACTTC. Residues: CASSAGNLNEQYF.

As regards this clone: A read error may account for a junction end that differs from germline. V gene TRBV7-3 combines with J gene TRBJ2-7; TRBD2 aligns across 8 bases. Germline-derived CDR1 and CDR2 are SGHTA and FQGTGA. There are 14 residues in the CDR3. CDR3 amino acids: CASSRTAGAYEQYF. The CDR3 DNA follows: TGCGCCAGCAGCCGGACAGCGGGAGCCTACGAGCAGTACTTC. Full variable domain (missing parts from reference TRBV7-3 and TRBJ2-7): GAGVSQTPSNKVTEKGKYVELRCDPISGHTALYWYRQSLGQGPEFLIYFQGTGAADDSGLPNDRFFAVRPEGSVSTLKIQRTERGDSAVYLCASSRTAGAYEQYFGPGTRLTVT.

Here the CDR3 reads CASGFPTTDTQYF. The CDR3 DNA sequence: TGTGCCAGCGGCTTCCCGACCACAGATACGCAGTATTTT. J is TRBJ2-3 and V is TRBV6-5; D is ambiguous. Germline CDR1 is MNHEY and CDR2 is SVGAGI. Trimming stripped 8 bases from V and 2 bases from J, with 11 bases between. The CDR3 spans 13 residues.

This clone occurred once. This chain uses TRBV6-1 with TRBJ2-1, with TRBD2 as a possible D gene (6 bases). CDR1 and CDR2 (germline): MNHNS, SASEGT. The CDR3 contains 16 residues. Trimming shortened V by 2 bases and J by 3 bases, and 14 bases separated the two germline ends. The CDR3 here is CASSETGTPVYNEQFF. The CDR3 DNA reads as TGTGCCAGCAGTGAAACCGGGACTCCAGTCTACAATGAGCAGTTCTTC.

This clone was picked up one time. The chain is built from TRBV25-1 and TRBJ2-7; D is unclear. This CDR3 contains 15 residues. Germline lookup yields CDR1 MGHDK and CDR2 SYGVNS. V lost 2 bases and J lost 1, with 12 bases in between. The CDR3 loop is CASSEPNVGSYEQYF. DNA for the CDR3: TGTGCCAGCAGTGAACCCAATGTGGGGTCCTACGAGCAGTACTTC.

The rearrangement uses TRBV28 and TRBJ1-4; tentatively, D is TRBD1 (6 bases). V was clipped by 2 bases and J by 2 bases, with 15 bases between them. The CDR3 is made up of 17 amino acids. CDR1 is MDHEN and CDR2 is SYDVKM in the germline V gene. The CDR3 nucleotides are TGTGCCAGCAGTTTAGGGGGAAGGGGGAAGACTAATGAAAAACTGTTTTTT. As protein: CASSLGGRGKTNEKLFF.

The chain links TRBV15 to TRBJ1-2; 11 bases map to TRBD1. The CDR3 length is 15 residues. Germline V gives CDR1 LNHNV, CDR2 YYDKDF (reference sequence). Losses at the gene ends were 9 bases for V and 2 bases for J; bases not matched to a gene: 8. CDR3 sequence (DNA): TGTGCCACGAACCGGGACAGGGGGAAAAACTATGGCTACACCTTC. This translates into CATNRDRGKNYGYTF.

This rearrangement joins TRBV6-5 to TRBJ1-5, with D maybe TRBD1 (5 bases). Germline lookup yields CDR1 MNHEY and CDR2 SVGAGI. V shed 5 bases and J shed 6 bases, with 17 bases lying between them. CDR3 length: 15 residues. The CDR3 spells CASSPQWGGSQPQHF. The DNA of the CDR3 is TGTGCCAGCAGTCCACAGTGGGGGGGGAGTCAGCCCCAGCATTTT.

CDR3 DNA: TGTGCCAGCAGCCCGAAAGGGGGGATAAGCTACGAGCAGTACTTC. It yields the protein CASSPKGGISYEQYF. The chain has TRBV27 and TRBJ2-7; D possibly uses TRBD1 or TRBD2 (6 bases each). The CDR3 totals 15 residues. Germline CDR1 and CDR2: MNHEY and SMNVEV (reference sequence). The ends were cut back, 6 bases at V and 3 bases at J, with 18 bases in the middle.

The chain couples TRBV28 to TRBJ2-5; perhaps D is TRBD1 or TRBD2 (5 bases each). The CDR3 contains 14 residues. The V gene's germline CDR1 is MDHEN and CDR2 SYDVKM. Between the trimmed V and J ends, which lost 6 bases and 1 base, there was a span of 12 bases. CDR3 in amino acids: CASRTRDGQETQYF. In nucleotides, the CDR3 is TGTGCCAGCAGGACCCGGGACGGCCAAGAGACCCAGTACTTC.

The chain recombines TRBV30 with TRBJ2-1; 10 nucleotides align to TRBD2. V dropped 3 bases and J dropped 8; count of bases not matched to a gene: 13. In germline, CDR1 is GTSNPN, CDR2 SVGIG (reference sequence). This CDR3 has 16 residues. CDR3 amino acids: CAWSTPIAGGFDEQFF. Here the CDR3 DNA reads TGTGCCTGGAGCACACCCATAGCGGGAGGATTCGATGAGCAGTTCTTC.

This chain joins TRBV2 and TRBJ2-3; 11 bases map to TRBD2. V lost 11 bases and J lost 4; bases outside the gene matches: 11. The CDR3 is made up of 15 amino acids. CDR1 is SNHLY, CDR2 FYNNEI, per germline. In nucleotides, the CDR3 is TGTGCCGGCTGCGGGACTAGCGGTGTGGCAGATACGCAGTATTTT. Translating it yields CAGCGTSGVADTQYF.

Of note for this clone: Other DNA sequences from this sample encode an identical CDR3 as well. This chain connects TRBV4-2 to TRBJ2-1; D gene uncertain. The V end lost 1 base, the J end lost 0 bases, and 1 base lay between the germline ends. CDR1 is LGHNA, CDR2 YNFKEQ, per germline. This CDR3 spans 13 amino acids. In DNA, the CDR3 is TGTGCCAGCAGCCAAGGCTCCTACAATGAGCAGTTCTTC. Encoded protein: CASSQGSYNEQFF.

To note about this clone: One junction end does not reproduce the germline sequence, and a read error may be involved. The genes are TRBV4-1 and TRBJ1-1, with D possibly matching TRBD1 (5 bases). Germline CDR1 and CDR2: MGHRA and YSYEKL. The CDR3 sequence is 16 residues long. The CDR3 DNA follows: TGTGCCAGCAGCCAAGGCGTCGGGACGGGAGGCACTGAAGCTTTCTTT. Its protein is CASSQGVGTGGTEAFF.

This chain links TRBV7-9 with TRBJ2-5, with TRBD2 as a possible D gene (5 bases). The CDR3 runs to 13 residues. The germline V and J ends were trimmed by 9 bases and 0 bases, with 11 bases remaining between them. Germline V gene sequence: CDR1 SEHNR, CDR2 FQNEAQ (reference sequence). The CDR3 spells CASVAFNQETQYF. The CDR3 coding sequence is TGTGCCAGTGTAGCGTTTAACCAAGAGACCCAGTACTTC. Full variable domain (remainder filled in from reference TRBV7-9 and TRBJ2-5): DTGVSQNPRHKITKRGQNVTFRCDPISEHNRLYWYRQTLGQGPEFLTYFQNEAQLEKSRLLSDRFSAERPKGSFSTLEIQRTEQGDSAMYLCASVAFNQETQYFGPGTRLLVL.

The genes are TRBV10-3 and TRBJ1-5, with 8 bases fitting TRBD1. V lost 3 bases and J lost 4; bases outside the gene matches: 2. This CDR3 is built from 14 residues. The V gene's germline CDR1 is ENHRY and CDR2 SYGVKD. The DNA for the CDR3 is TGTGCCATCAGTGACAGGGGGCAGAATCAGCCCCAGCATTTT. Translating it yields CAISDRGQNQPQHF.

The table lists this clone with a few counts. This chain joins TRBV28 and TRBJ1-2; the match to TRBD1 covers 7 bases. The V segment lost 3 bases and the J segment 7 bases; nucleotides outside the gene matches: 2. Germline lookup yields CDR1 MDHEN and CDR2 SYDVKM. CDR3 size: 12 residues. Written as DNA, the CDR3 is TGTGCCAGCAGTTTGAGGACAGGTGGCTACACCTTC. It yields the protein CASSLRTGGYTF.